The 14 T cell receptor beta chains presented below share a single source sample, sequenced in a study of cytomegalovirus exposure and HLA in healthy donors. 60 Vbeta and 13 Jbeta primers were used in PCR. Profiled with immunoSEQ multiplex PCR; TCRdb holds only in-frame clones, not every one. The sample includes some 150,000 clones, roughly 81% of them seen just once. Sequenced sample: PBMCs. These TCRs come from a female donor in good health and CMV-seronegative.

The V gene is TRBV6-5, the J gene TRBJ1-4, with D possibly being TRBD1 (5 bases). Germline values: CDR1 MNHEY, CDR2 SVGAGI. The CDR3 loop spans 15 amino acids. V lost 10 bases to trimming and J lost 0 bases, with 15 bases between them. CDR3 amino acids: CATLHRSATNEKLFF. CDR3 in DNA: TGTGCCACCCTCCACAGGAGTGCAACTAATGAAAAACTGTTTTTT.

The chain links TRBV5-5 to TRBJ2-3, with 7 bases lining up with TRBD1. Germline V gene lookup returns CDR1 SGHKS and CDR2 YYEKEE (reference sequence). J lost 8 bases, V lost 1 base, and 13 bases had no gene match. This CDR3 has 16 residues. CDR3 DNA sequence: TGTGCCAGCAGCTTGCAACTACAGGGGTCCCCTCCTACGCAGTATTTT. As protein: CASSLQLQGSPPTQYF.

This clone was counted a few times. The chain combines TRBV6-5 with TRBJ2-7; 7 nucleotides align to TRBD1. This CDR3 has 16 amino acids. Germline V gene data show CDR1 as MNHEY and CDR2 as SVGAGI. V lost 4 bases, J lost 1 base, and 10 bases stayed unmatched. DNA for the CDR3: TGTGCCAGCAGTTCACCTAGACAGGGCTTGTCCTACGAGCAGTACTTC. Its translation: CASSSPRQGLSYEQYF.

V usage is TRBV27 and J usage is TRBJ1-5, with 8 nucleotides matching TRBD1. V shed 6 bases and J 8 bases; nucleotides not matched to a gene: 9. Germline CDR1 reads MNHEY; CDR2 reads SMNVEV (reference sequence). The CDR3 has 14 amino acids. This CDR3 is CASRGDRGREPQHF. CDR3 nucleotides: TGTGCCAGCAGGGGAGACAGGGGAAGGGAGCCCCAGCATTTT.

This chain joins TRBV9 and TRBJ1-5; 8 positions agree with TRBD1. CDR3 length: 15 residues. V lost 4 bases, J lost 9 bases, and 12 bases stayed unmatched. Looked up from germline, CDR1 is SGDLS and CDR2 is YYNGEE. Here the CDR3 DNA reads TGTGCCAGCAGCCCCGGGACAGGACCTCTTGGGCCCCAGCATTTT. Its protein product is CASSPGTGPLGPQHF. Full variable domain (rest looked up from reference TRBV9 and TRBJ1-5): DSGVTQTPKHLITATGQRVTLRCSPRSGDLSVYWYQQSLDQGLQFLIQYYNGEERAKGNILERFSAQQFPDLHSELNLSSLELGDSALYFCASSPGTGPLGPQHFGDGTRLSIL.

V gene TRBV5-4 combines with J gene TRBJ2-7; 7 nucleotides agree with TRBD1. V dropped 4 bases and J dropped 3; count of bases not matched to a gene: 7. Germline CDR1 and CDR2: SGHNT and YYREEE (reference sequence). CDR3 size: 14 residues. CDR3: CASSVPGQDYEQYF. CDR3 DNA: TGTGCCAGCAGCGTACCCGGACAGGACTACGAGCAGTACTTC. The complete variable domain, with remaining parts taken from reference TRBV5-4 and TRBJ2-7, reads ETGVTQSPTHLIKTRGQQVTLRCSSQSGHNTVSWYQQALGQGPQFIFQYYREEENGRGNFPPRFSGLQFPNYSSELNVNALELDDSALYLCASSVPGQDYEQYFGPGTRLTVT.

The V gene is TRBV28, the J gene TRBJ1-1; a weak D match, TRBD1 (6 bases). There are 17 residues in the CDR3. Germline V gene lookup returns CDR1 MDHEN and CDR2 SYDVKM. The ends were cut back, 6 bases at V and 6 bases at J, with 26 bases in the middle. The CDR3 is CASRRRYHRGGWPEAFF. CDR3 DNA: TGTGCCAGCAGACGGCGGTATCATAGGGGGGGTTGGCCTGAAGCTTTCTTT.

The V call is TRBV10-3, the J call TRBJ1-5; 8 nucleotides line up with TRBD1. Looked up from germline, CDR1 is ENHRY and CDR2 is SYGVKD. The V gene end was trimmed by 7 bases and the J gene end by 3 bases; junction bases not matched to a gene: 8. This CDR3 is 15 amino acids long. The chain's CDR3 is CAIKDGQGNNQPQHF. In DNA, the CDR3 is TGTGCCATCAAGGATGGACAGGGAAACAATCAGCCCCAGCATTTT.

The chain uses TRBV19 and TRBJ1-4, with D tentatively TRBD1 (5 bases). The length of the CDR3 is 17 residues. Trimming took off 1 base at V and 2 bases at J, with 14 bases between the two ends. Germline V gene data show CDR1 as LNHDA and CDR2 as SQIVND (reference sequence). CDR3: CASSIGPKQATNEKLFF. The CDR3 bases are TGTGCCAGTAGTATAGGTCCCAAACAGGCGACTAATGAAAAACTGTTTTTT.

The table lists this clone with a few counts. This chain connects TRBV5-6 to TRBJ1-1; TRBD1 is a possible D gene (5 bases). There are 15 residues in the CDR3. With 5 bases removed from V and 3 bases from J, the gap between germline ends came to 17 bases. Germline lookup yields CDR1 SGHDT and CDR2 YYEEEE. The chain's CDR3 is CASRTPGQGDTEAFF. DNA of the CDR3: TGTGCCAGCAGGACACCCGGGCAGGGCGACACTGAAGCTTTCTTT.

Worth noting for this clone: Additional DNA sequences in this sample encode the identical CDR3. This chain links TRBV2 with TRBJ2-1, with D perhaps TRBD1 (6 bases). Trimming pared 7 bases from V and 10 bases from J, leaving 14 bases between. CDR3 size: 12 residues. CDR1 and CDR2 from the germline V gene are SNHLY and FYNNEI. CDR3 bases: TGTGCCAGCACCAGGACAGAGGTCGAGCAGTTCTTC. It translates to CASTRTEVEQFF.

The chain couples TRBV6-5 to TRBJ1-1; D unresolved. Germline V gene data show CDR1 as MNHEY and CDR2 as SVGAGI. Trimming took off 6 bases at V and 7 bases at J, with 18 bases between the two ends. This CDR3 is 14 amino acids long. In DNA, the CDR3 is TGTGCCAGCAGGACTCAGATTCTGGATAGTGAAGCTTTCTTT. Amino acids: CASRTQILDSEAFF.

This clone has just a few counts. The chain combines TRBV6-4 with TRBJ1-2; D uncertain. The CDR3 is made up of 12 amino acids. Between the trimmed V and J ends, which lost 6 bases and 7 bases, there was a span of 12 bases. Germline V gene sequence: CDR1 MRHNA, CDR2 SNTAGT. This chain's CDR3 is CASSDNMAGYTF. The CDR3 DNA is TGTGCCAGCAGCGATAACATGGCTGGCTACACCTTC.

The chain is built from TRBV28 and TRBJ1-4, with 10 bases aligning to TRBD1. The V and J ends lost 5 bases and 2 bases, in that order; junction bases with no gene match: 8. CDR1 is MDHEN and CDR2 is SYDVKM in the germline V gene. The CDR3 is 17 residues long. CDR3 nucleotides: TGTGCCAGCAGTGTTGACAGGGGGCTCTATACTAATGAAAAACTGTTTTTT. The encoded protein is CASSVDRGLYTNEKLFF.